The clone carrying this TCR beta chain was observed once. The antigen remains unidentified. The data are from a study of T cell responses to AZD1222 COVID-19 vaccine. Overall study findings and caveats: Repertoires were sampled only after the peak T cell response. The study found vaccine-associated CD4 TCRs spanning spike, dominant at 160-218 and 743-854. It was only 6 or 7 AZD1222 recipients who were seropositive at baseline. There were mostly white British donors and more females than males, and clonal diversity was possibly underestimated.

V lost 5 bases, J lost 0 bases, and 5 bases lay in between. This CDR3 region has 12 residues. Germline CDR1 LGHDT, CDR2 YNNKEL (reference sequence). TCRdb's table, derived via immunoSEQ multiplex PCR, lists solely in-frame clones and lacks some. The sample records fewer than 130,000 clones, nearly 90% being singletons. This clonotype was sampled from an adult who received the AZD1222 COVID-19 vaccine. The sequenced sample was peripheral blood, obtained 28 days after the second AZD1222 dose. This chain joins TRBV3-1 (or the pseudogene TRBV3-2) and TRBJ2-7; D gene unclear. CDR3 region: CASSANSYEQYF. The CDR3 coding sequence is TGTGCCAGCAGCGCAAACTCCTACGAGCAGTACTTC.